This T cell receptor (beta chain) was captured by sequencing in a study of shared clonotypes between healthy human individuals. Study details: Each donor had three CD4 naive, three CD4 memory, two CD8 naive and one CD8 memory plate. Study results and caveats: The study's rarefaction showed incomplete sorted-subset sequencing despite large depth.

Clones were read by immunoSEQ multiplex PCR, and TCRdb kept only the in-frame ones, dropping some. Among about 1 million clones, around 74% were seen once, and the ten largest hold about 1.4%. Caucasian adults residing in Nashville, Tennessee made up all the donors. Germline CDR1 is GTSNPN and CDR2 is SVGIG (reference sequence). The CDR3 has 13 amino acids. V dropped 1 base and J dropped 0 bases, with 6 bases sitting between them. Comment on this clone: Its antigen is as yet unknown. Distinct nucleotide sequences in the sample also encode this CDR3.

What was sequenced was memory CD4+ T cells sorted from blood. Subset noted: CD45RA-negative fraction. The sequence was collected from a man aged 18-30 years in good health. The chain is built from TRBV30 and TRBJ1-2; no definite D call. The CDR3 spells CAWSAGANYGYTF. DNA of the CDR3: TGTGCCTGGAGTGCAGGCGCTAACTATGGCTACACCTTC.